This T cell receptor beta chain was recovered during a study of T cell changes during pregnancy in multiple sclerosis. Germline CDR1 is SGHTA and CDR2 is FQGNSA. Between the trimmed V and J ends, which lost 2 bases and 1 base, there was a span of 11 bases. The CDR3 extends over 16 amino acids. This clone was seen a handful of times. Sequencing was performed with immunoSEQ multiplex PCR; in TCRdb, only in-frame clones are kept and a portion is missing. Altogether about 36,000 clones are present, 91% being singletons, with the ten largest covering 0.45% to 0.55%. Sample: CD4+ T cells from peripheral blood mononuclear cells, taken in the second trimester of pregnancy. The sequence was obtained from a female donor in good health, enrolled as a control in a pregnancy study. The chain carries TRBV7-2 and TRBJ2-2, with D hard to call. The CDR3 region has the DNA TGTGCCAGCAGCTTAAAAGCGAGCAGGAACACCGGGGAGCTGTTTTTT. Encoded protein: CASSLKASRNTGELFF.